These 24 T cell receptor beta chains were all obtained from the same sample, sequenced in a study of PD-1 blockade in mismatch repair-deficient tumors. The method was immunoSEQ multiplex PCR; TCRdb's version includes in-frame clones alone and lacks a portion of them. Of 100,000 to 150,000 clones in the sample, about 88% were seen once. The material was peripheral blood, obtained 44 weeks after starting pembrolizumab. All receptors come from an adult with mismatch repair-deficient cancer.

This chain uses TRBV25-1 with TRBJ2-7; 10 nucleotides align to TRBD1. The CDR3 is 16 residues long. CDR1 and CDR2 (germline): MGHDK, SYGVNS. Trimming took 6 bases from V and 3 from J; bases not matched to a gene: 11. This CDR3 is CASSLQGQGGIYEQYF. The CDR3, as DNA: TGTGCCAGCAGCCTTCAAGGACAGGGGGGTATCTACGAGCAGTACTTC.

The J gene is TRBJ2-5, the V gene TRBV6-1, with TRBD2 matching 8 bases. Germline V gives CDR1 MNHNS, CDR2 SASEGT. Germline trimming cut 3 bases from V and 5 bases from J; bases unmatched to any gene: 11. The length of the CDR3 is 16 residues. The CDR3 loop reads CASSEIAGLRGETQYF. The CDR3 nucleotides read TGTGCCAGCAGTGAGATAGCGGGACTTCGGGGGGAGACCCAGTACTTC.

The chain is built from TRBV6-5 and TRBJ2-7; no firm D call. The CDR3 runs to 13 residues. Germline V gene lookup returns CDR1 MNHEY and CDR2 SVGAGI. V lost 0 bases, J lost 0 bases, and 3 bases lay in between. CDR3 region: CASSYSASYEQYF. CDR3 in DNA: TGTGCCAGCAGTTACTCGGCCTCCTACGAGCAGTACTTC.

This clone came up a few times. The chain employs TRBV6-1 and TRBJ2-5; the match to TRBD2 covers 12 bases. The CDR3 sequence is 15 residues long. Germline assignment: CDR1 MNHNS and CDR2 SASEGT. Unmatched junction bases numbered 0, after V lost 2 bases and J lost 2 bases. This CDR3 is CASSELAGGQETQYF. CDR3 in DNA: TGTGCCAGCAGTGAACTAGCGGGAGGGCAAGAGACCCAGTACTTC.

The chain employs TRBV10-3 and TRBJ1-1, with 8 positions matching TRBD1. V lost 6 bases to trimming and J lost 2 bases; unmatched junction nucleotides: 5. Germline assignment: CDR1 ENHRY and CDR2 SYGVKD. This CDR3 has 14 amino acids. The CDR3 sequence is CAISSGQGNTEAFF. CDR3 nucleotides: TGTGCCATCAGCTCAGGACAGGGTAACACTGAAGCTTTCTTT.

The chain links TRBV5-5 to TRBJ2-3; 8 bases are shared with TRBD2. J was trimmed by 6 bases and V by 1 base; bases with no gene match: 7. The length of the CDR3 is 15 residues. Germline CDR1 is SGHKS and CDR2 is YYEKEE (reference sequence). Written as DNA, the CDR3 is TGTGCCAGCAGCTTGAGGTTAGCGGGATGGGATACGCAGTATTTT. This translates into CASSLRLAGWDTQYF.

This rearrangement joins TRBV28 to TRBJ2-7; 7 bases match TRBD1. The trim removed 10 bases at V and 0 bases at J, leaving 9 bases unmatched. The CDR3 spans 14 residues. CDR1 and CDR2 from the germline V gene are MDHEN and SYDVKM. The CDR3 reads CAILGTAPSYEQYF. The DNA of the CDR3 is TGTGCCATCTTGGGGACAGCCCCCTCCTACGAGCAGTACTTC.

This clone was observed a single time. The J gene is TRBJ1-4, the V gene TRBV19; TRBD1 is a possible D gene (5 bases). Between the trimmed V and J ends, which lost 4 bases and 0 bases, there was a span of 12 bases. The germline gives CDR1 LNHDA, CDR2 SQIVND (reference sequence). The CDR3 consists of 16 residues. The CDR3 is CASSTGTLATNEKLFF. CDR3 nucleotide sequence: TGTGCCAGTAGTACCGGGACCTTGGCAACTAATGAAAAACTGTTTTTT. The complete variable domain, with remaining parts taken from reference TRBV19 and TRBJ1-4, reads DGGITQSPKYLFRKEGQNVTLSCEQNLNHDAMYWYRQDPGQGLRLIYYSQIVNDFQKGDIAEGYSVSREKKESFPLTVTSAQKNPTAFYLCASSTGTLATNEKLFFGSGTQLSVL.

The chain couples TRBV6-1 to TRBJ1-1; no clear D. The CDR3 is 17 residues long. Germline CDR1 reads MNHNS; CDR2 reads SASEGT. V gave up 2 bases and J gave up 3 bases, with 19 bases separating them. The DNA for the CDR3 is TGTGCCAGCAGTGAACCCGCTGCAGTAGCAGAGGACACTGAAGCTTTCTTT. Its protein is CASSEPAAVAEDTEAFF.

This clone was detected a few times. The chain employs TRBV10-3 and TRBJ2-5; D gene ambiguous. The CDR3 is made up of 15 amino acids. V was shortened by 6 bases and J by 5 bases, with 19 bases between the two germline ends. Germline V lookup: CDR1 ENHRY, CDR2 SYGVKD. The CDR3 spells CAISLRGAGDETQYF. CDR3 sequence (DNA): TGTGCCATCAGCCTAAGAGGAGCAGGAGACGAGACCCAGTACTTC.

The chain combines TRBV7-9 with TRBJ2-1; possible D gene TRBD1, 6 bases. The CDR3 covers 17 residues. Germline CDR1 SEHNR, CDR2 FQNEAQ (reference sequence). The germline V and J ends were trimmed by 2 bases and 0 bases, with 14 bases remaining between them. CDR3 sequence reads: CASSLLRGSNSYNEQFF. The DNA for the CDR3 is TGTGCCAGCAGCTTATTGAGGGGGAGTAACTCCTACAATGAGCAGTTCTTC.

The chain recombines TRBV4-3 with TRBJ2-3; no definite D call. Looked up from germline, CDR1 is LGHNA and CDR2 is YSLEER. This CDR3 comprises 16 residues. The V end lost 0 bases, the J end lost 0 bases, and 10 bases lay between the germline ends. This chain's CDR3 is CASSQDRGASTDTQYF. In DNA form, the CDR3 reads TGCGCCAGCAGCCAAGATCGTGGCGCTAGCACAGATACGCAGTATTTT.

The chain has TRBV28 and TRBJ2-3; 9 bases match TRBD2. This CDR3 region has 12 residues. Unmatched junction bases numbered 2, after V lost 7 bases and J lost 6 bases. Looked up from germline, CDR1 is MDHEN and CDR2 is SYDVKM. CDR3 in amino acids: CASTAGGDTQYF. DNA for the CDR3: TGTGCCAGCACAGCGGGAGGTGATACGCAGTATTTT.

The chain joins TRBV5-1 to TRBJ1-5; D is unresolved. The V gene lost 0 bases and the J gene lost 4 bases, with 14 bases spanning the gap. The germline gives CDR1 SGHRS, CDR2 YFSETQ. CDR3 length equals 16 residues. The CDR3 bases are TGCGCCAGCAGCTTGGGGAGGTCCGGGGAAAATCAGCCCCAGCATTTT. Encoded protein: CASSLGRSGENQPQHF.

The chain joins TRBV7-3 to TRBJ2-3; 9 bases agree with TRBD2. Germline values: CDR1 SGHTA, CDR2 FQGTGA. V was clipped by 2 bases and J by 5 bases; unmatched bases: 5. The CDR3 sequence is 15 residues long. For the CDR3, the DNA is TGTGCCAGCAGCTTAGGCGGGAGGGGTGGAGATACGCAGTATTTT. Its protein is CASSLGGRGGDTQYF.

V is TRBV9 and J is TRBJ2-2, with a weak D call TRBD2 (5 bases). The CDR3 sequence is 16 residues long. Trimming stripped 0 bases from V and 5 bases from J, with 14 bases between. CDR1 is SGDLS and CDR2 is YYNGEE in the germline V gene. CDR3 region: CASSVDPSDWTGELFF. Here the CDR3 DNA reads TGTGCCAGCAGCGTAGACCCTTCGGACTGGACCGGGGAGCTGTTTTTT.

This sequence joins TRBV15 and TRBJ2-3, with 9 bases fitting TRBD1. The CDR3 runs 14 residues. V trimming: 5 bases; J trimming: 2 bases; junction bases outside the gene matches: 2. Germline CDR1 is LNHNV and CDR2 is YYDKDF (reference sequence). The CDR3 region has the DNA TGTGCCACCAGCCGGGACAGGGCCACAGATACGCAGTATTTT. This gives the protein CATSRDRATDTQYF.

The chain uses TRBV9 and TRBJ2-1, with 11 bases fitting TRBD2. This CDR3 comprises 16 residues. Germline-derived CDR1 and CDR2 are SGDLS and YYNGEE. Unmatched junction bases numbered 3, after V lost 2 bases and J lost 2 bases. The CDR3 reads CASSVLAGGTYNEQFF. The CDR3 DNA follows: TGTGCCAGCAGCGTTTTAGCGGGAGGGACCTACAATGAGCAGTTCTTC.

The V and J genes are TRBV7-9 and TRBJ2-1, with D possibly matching TRBD2 (5 bases). With 0 bases removed from V and 8 bases from J, the gap between germline ends came to 11 bases. Per germline, CDR1 SEHNR and CDR2 FQNEAQ (reference sequence). The CDR3 runs to 14 residues. CDR3 nucleotides: TGTGCCAGCAGCTTAGCTTTCCTAGCAGATGAGCAGTTCTTC. Protein product: CASSLAFLADEQFF.

The CDR3 region has the DNA TGTGCCTGGACCCGGGACCGCTTGGACACTGAAGCTTTCTTT. It codes for CAWTRDRLDTEAFF. The V and J genes are TRBV30 and TRBJ1-1; TRBD1 is a possible D gene (5 bases). Trimming removed 4 bases from V and 3 bases from J, with 15 bases in between. The CDR3 consists of 14 residues. Germline V lookup: CDR1 GTSNPN, CDR2 SVGIG (reference sequence).

This rearrangement joins TRBV5-6 to TRBJ2-3, with 16 positions matching TRBD2. The germline V gene has CDR1 SGHDT and CDR2 YYEEEE. V lost 4 bases and J lost 0; bases outside the gene matches: 8. This CDR3 spans 19 amino acids. CDR3 in amino acids: CASSPGGLAGGPSTDTQYF. CDR3 DNA: TGTGCCAGCAGCCCAGGGGGACTAGCGGGAGGGCCGAGCACAGATACGCAGTATTTT.

The rearrangement joins TRBV11-2 to TRBJ2-5, with unresolved D. Deletions cut 6 bases from V and 5 bases from J, with 16 bases between. Germline V gene data show CDR1 as SGHAT and CDR2 as FQNNGV. The CDR3 consists of 14 residues. This CDR3 is CASSSIREVETQYF. The DNA of the CDR3 is TGTGCCAGCAGTTCAATCCGAGAGGTGGAGACCCAGTACTTC.

This clone was observed a handful of times. V gene TRBV2 combines with J gene TRBJ1-5; D not resolved. The ends were cut back, 8 bases at V and 2 bases at J, with 7 bases in the middle. This CDR3 has 12 residues. Per the germline V gene, CDR1 is SNHLY and CDR2 is FYNNEI. The chain's CDR3 is CASRRGNQPQHF. The CDR3 nucleotides are TGTGCCAGCCGCCGGGGCAATCAGCCCCAGCATTTT.

The V call is TRBV4-1, the J call TRBJ2-1; TRBD2 matches 11 bases. Germline assignment: CDR1 MGHRA and CDR2 YSYEKL. This CDR3 contains 17 residues. Trimming took 0 bases from V and 2 from J; bases not matched to a gene: 3. The CDR3: CASSQDKLAGAYNEQFF. DNA for the CDR3: TGCGCCAGCAGCCAAGACAAACTAGCGGGGGCCTACAATGAGCAGTTCTTC.